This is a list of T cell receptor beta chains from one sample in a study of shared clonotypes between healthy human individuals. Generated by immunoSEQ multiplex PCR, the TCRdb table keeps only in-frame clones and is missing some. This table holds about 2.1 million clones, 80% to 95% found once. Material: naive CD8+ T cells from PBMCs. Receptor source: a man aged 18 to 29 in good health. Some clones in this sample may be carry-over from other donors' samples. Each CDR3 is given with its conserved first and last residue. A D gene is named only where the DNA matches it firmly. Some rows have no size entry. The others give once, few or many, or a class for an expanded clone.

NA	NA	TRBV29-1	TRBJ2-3	TGCAGCGTTGATGGGGGTTCCGCGACAGATACGCAGTATTTT	CSVDGGSATDTQYF
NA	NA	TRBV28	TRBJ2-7	TGTGCCAGCAGTTTAGCCATCTCCTACGAGCAGTACTTC	CASSLAISYEQYF
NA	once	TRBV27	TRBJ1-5	TGTGCCAGCAGTTTATACCCAGGGAGCAATCAGCCCCAGCATTTT	CASSLYPGSNQPQHF
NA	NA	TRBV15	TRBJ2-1	TGTGCCACCAGCAGAGTCGGGTGGGGGGATGAGCAGTTCTTC	CATSRVGWGDEQFF
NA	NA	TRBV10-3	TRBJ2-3	TGTGCCATCAGTGATGAAGGGGGCGGGGCTCCAGTAGATACGCAGTATTTT	CAISDEGGGAPVDTQYF
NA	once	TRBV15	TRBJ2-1	TGTGCCACCCGGGGGATGGGCAATGAGCAGTTCTTC	CATRGMGNEQFF
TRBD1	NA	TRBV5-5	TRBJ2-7	TGTGCCAGCAGCGCCGGACAGGGGGCCCTGGACGAGCAGTACTTC	CASSAGQGALDEQYF
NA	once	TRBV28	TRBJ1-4	TGTGCCAGTTCCGGGACCGACCCAGAAAAACTGTTTTTT	CASSGTDPEKLFF
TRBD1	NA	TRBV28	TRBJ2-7	TGTGCCAGCAGTTCCCCACTCGAGACAGGGGCCTACGAGCAGTACTTC	CASSSPLETGAYEQYF
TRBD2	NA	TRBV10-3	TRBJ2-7	TGTGCCATCAGTGAGGGGTCTGCGGGAGGATCGAAGTACTTC	CAISEGSAGGSKYF
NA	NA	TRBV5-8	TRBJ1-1	TGTGCCAGCAGTTTTTGGGGGAACACTGAAGCTTTCTTT	CASSFWGNTEAFF
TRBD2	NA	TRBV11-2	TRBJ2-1	TGTGCCAGCAGCCCCATAGCGGGAGAGTCCTACAATGAGCAGTTCTTC	CASSPIAGESYNEQFF